This T cell receptor beta chain came from a study of beta chain features in type 1 diabetes. This clone was counted at least ten times. The CDR3 is 19 amino acids. V shed 4 bases and J shed 2 bases, with 21 bases lying between them. Germline CDR1 and CDR2: SGHDN and FVKESK. As every portion of the isolated RNA was reverse transcribed, the sequencing read expressed TCRB transcripts. Some clones are missing from TCRdb's copy, which holds only in-frame ones; the method was immunoSEQ multiplex PCR. The repertoire consists of 300,000 to 400,000 clones, with around 8% occurring once and the leading ten covering more than 0.4%.

The material sequenced was central memory CD4+ T cells from blood. The TCR comes from a woman under 30 in good health. V and J are TRBV14 and TRBJ2-6; TRBD2 might be the D (6 bases). CDR3 DNA sequence: TGTGCCAGCAGCCCCATAGCCTGGGGAGGCGCTGCTGGGGCCAACGTCCTGACTTTC. This translates into CASSPIAWGGAAGANVLTF. Based on the CDR3 plus reference TRBV14 and TRBJ2-6, the full variable domain is EAGVTQFPSHSVIEKGQTVTLRCDPISGHDNLYWYRRVMGKEIKFLLHFVKESKQDESGMPNNRFLAERTGGTYSTLKVQPAELEDSGVYFCASSPIAWGGAAGANVLTFGAGSRLTVL.